These 7 T cell receptor beta chains were all obtained from the same sample, sequenced in a study of blood T cell repertoires in COVID-19 (dated by TCRdb to the early 2020s). The method was the immunoSEQ multiplex PCR assay. Drawn from immuneACCESS, this table holds only the in-frame rearrangements with V and J called that TCRdb kept. Clones are partly lost; checked studies trace under half to an unresolved V gene and leave the rest unexplained. The sample data list 350,000 to 400,000 clones, and approximately 91% of these were observed just once. Over 0.7% of the sample belongs to the ten largest clones. Sequences were obtained from PBMCs or T cells enriched from blood (not recorded which). Receptors were obtained from a woman in her thirties or forties who had been exposed to COVID-19.

This chain links TRBV10-3 with TRBJ1-1; 7 bases agree with TRBD1. This CDR3 comprises 13 residues. V lost 3 bases, J lost 6 bases, and 4 bases stayed unmatched. Germline CDR1 reads ENHRY; CDR2 reads SYGVKD. The CDR3 sequence: CAISDTGAAEAFF. The CDR3 DNA reads as TGTGCCATCAGTGATACAGGGGCAGCTGAAGCTTTCTTT.

This clone was detected once. The chain couples TRBV10-3 to TRBJ1-2; 7 bases are a match to TRBD1. The CDR3 has 19 amino acids. J gave up 5 bases and V 0 bases, and 18 bases lay outside the gene matches. Germline CDR1 is ENHRY and CDR2 is SYGVKD. CDR3 nucleotide sequence: TGTGCCATCAGTGAGTCAGGTCGGACAGGTCCGCTCGGGCTTTATGGCTACACCTTC. Its protein is CAISESGRTGPLGLYGYTF.

This sequence joins TRBV7-3 and TRBJ1-1, with a tentative D call TRBD1 (6 bases). V was shortened by 5 bases and J by 11 bases, with 18 bases between the two germline ends. The germline gives CDR1 SGHTA, CDR2 FQGTGA. The CDR3 contains 13 residues. CDR3 sequence reads: CASSPQFGGLAFF. The CDR3 DNA reads TGTGCCAGCAGCCCCCAATTCGGGGGGCTGGCTTTCTTT.

V usage is TRBV12-5 and J usage is TRBJ2-7; D possibly corresponds to TRBD1 (6 bases). Trimming shortened V by 2 bases and J by 5 bases, and 10 bases separated the two germline ends. The CDR3 contains 13 residues. CDR1 is LGHNT and CDR2 is FRNRAP in the germline V gene. CDR3 residues: CASGLLQGNEQYF. CDR3 coding DNA: TGTGCTAGTGGTTTGTTACAGGGCAACGAGCAGTACTTC.

The CDR3 loop is CASSPQGGKWPYEQYF. DNA for the CDR3: TGTGCCAGTAGCCCGCAAGGGGGAAAGTGGCCCTACGAGCAGTACTTC. This chain links TRBV19 with TRBJ2-7, with D possibly TRBD1 on 6 matching bases. The V and J ends lost 6 bases and 2 bases respectively, with 20 bases between them. CDR1 and CDR2 (germline): LNHDA, SQIVND (reference sequence). This CDR3 contains 16 residues.

The rearrangement uses TRBV5-4 and TRBJ2-1, with 8 bases lining up with TRBD1. The CDR3 loop spans 14 amino acids. Germline-derived CDR1 and CDR2 are SGHNT and YYREEE (reference sequence). V trimming: 7 bases; J trimming: 2 bases; junction bases outside the gene matches: 5. The CDR3, as DNA: TGTGCCAGCCAGGGGGCAGGTCCCTACAATGAGCAGTTCTTC. Translation: CASQGAGPYNEQFF.

The CDR3 spells CASSYGGTPYGYTF. CDR3 in DNA: TGTGCCAGCAGTTACGGAGGGACGCCGTATGGCTACACCTTC. This chain links TRBV6-5 with TRBJ1-2; D may be TRBD1 (5 bases). Per the germline V gene, CDR1 is MNHEY and CDR2 is SVGAGI. The V gene lost 2 bases and the J gene lost 5 bases, with 12 bases spanning the gap. CDR3 length: 14 residues.